This T cell receptor beta chain was identified during a study of cytomegalovirus exposure and HLA in healthy donors. Overall study context: A prior analysis found about 110 million unique TCR beta sequences from around 200 million T cells. Early release data held tens of millions of unique TCRs from HLA-typed donors. General study points: The study listed around 150 cytomegalovirus-associated TCR beta chains.

Remarks on this clone: Its antigen is undetermined.

Each of the donors was a healthy bone marrow donor. This PCR relied on a set of 60 Vbeta primers and 13 Jbeta primers. Libraries were prepared by immunoSEQ multiplex PCR; TCRdb keeps only in-frame clonotypes and omits some of them. The sample includes over 150,000 clones, under 70% of them seen just once. The source material was PBMCs. This TCR came from a woman between 40 and 55 years old in good health and CMV-seropositive.

In DNA form, the CDR3 reads TGTGCCAGCGTGACTAGCGGGGGGGCATCCACGACCGAGCAGTACTTC. As protein: CASVTSGGASTTEQYF. The V call is TRBV7-9, the J call TRBJ2-7; TRBD2 matches at 14 bases. The CDR3 runs 16 residues. From germline, CDR1 is SEHNR and CDR2 FQNEAQ (reference sequence). With V trimmed by 8 bases and J by 6 bases, 12 bases remained unmatched.